Listed here is a single TCR beta chain. Autologous stem cell transplantation was followed by relapse in every patient, and brentuximab vedotin exposure varied. Sequenced by immunoSEQ multiplex PCR; TCRdb stores in-frame clones only, minus some. The data show about 97,000 clones, more than 85% seen once. The sample belongs to a study of PD-1 blockade in classical Hodgkin lymphoma. Germline V CDR1 and CDR2: SGHRS, YFSETQ. Trimming stripped 0 bases from V and 8 bases from J, with 12 bases between. The CDR3 is 14 residues long. The TCR originated in a human donor with classical Hodgkin lymphoma. This chain connects TRBV5-1 to TRBJ2-4; either TRBD1 or TRBD2 may supply D (5 bases each). This sample comprised peripheral blood mononuclear cells (PBMCs), obtained before the second cycle of nivolumab. CDR3 amino acids: CASSLGDPPDIQYF. The CDR3 nucleotides read TGCGCCAGCAGCTTGGGGGACCCGCCGGACATTCAGTACTTC.